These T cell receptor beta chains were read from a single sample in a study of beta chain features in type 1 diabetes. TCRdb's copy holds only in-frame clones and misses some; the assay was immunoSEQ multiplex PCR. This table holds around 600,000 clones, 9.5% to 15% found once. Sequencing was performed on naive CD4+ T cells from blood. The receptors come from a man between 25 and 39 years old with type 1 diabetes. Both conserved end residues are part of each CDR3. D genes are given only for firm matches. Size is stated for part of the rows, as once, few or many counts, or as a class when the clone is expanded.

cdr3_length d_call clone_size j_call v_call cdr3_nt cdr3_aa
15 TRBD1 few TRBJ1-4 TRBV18 TGTGCCAGCTCACCAAGGGGACAGGGAGATGAAAAACTGTTTTTT CASSPRGQGDEKLFF
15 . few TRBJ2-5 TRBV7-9 TGTGCCAGCAGCCCCAAAGGGGGACCGGTAGAGACCCAGTACTTC CASSPKGGPVETQYF
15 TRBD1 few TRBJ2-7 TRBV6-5 TGTGCCAGCAGTTACCGGGACAGGGCTCCCTACGAGCAGTACTTC CASSYRDRAPYEQYF
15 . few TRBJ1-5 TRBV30 TGTGCCTGGAGTGGAACAGGGCGGGAGAATCAGCCCCAGCATTTT CAWSGTGRENQPQHF
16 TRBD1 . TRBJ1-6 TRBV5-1 TGCGCCAGCAGACCAGGGACAGGGGTTAGTAATTCACCCCTCCACTTT CASRPGTGVSNSPLHF
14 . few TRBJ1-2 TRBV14 TGTGCCAGCAGCCCCACTCTTTCAGGCTATGGCTACACCTTC CASSPTLSGYGYTF
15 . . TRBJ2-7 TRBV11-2 TGTGCCAGCAGCTTGACAGACGCTTACTCCTACGAGCAGTACTTC CASSLTDAYSYEQYF
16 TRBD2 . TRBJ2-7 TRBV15 TGTGCCACCAGCGGATCCCGGGGGGACGGCTCCTACGAGCAGTACTTC CATSGSRGDGSYEQYF
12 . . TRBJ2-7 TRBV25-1 TGTGCCAGCAGTGAGTATGGGGACGAGCAGTACTTC CASSEYGDEQYF
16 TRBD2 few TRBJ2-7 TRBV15 TGTGCCACCAGCAGAGCCGGCGGGGGTACCACCTACGAGCAGTACTTC CATSRAGGGTTYEQYF
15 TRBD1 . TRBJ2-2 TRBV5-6 TGTGCCAGCAGTTCTAGACAGGGGTGGACCGGGGAGCTGTTTTTT CASSSRQGWTGELFF
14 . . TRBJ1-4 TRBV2 TGTGCCAGCAGTGATGGACAGAGCAATGAAAAACTGTTTTTT CASSDGQSNEKLFF
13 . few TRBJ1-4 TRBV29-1 TGCAGCGTTGCGAGGGGGGGAAATGAAAAACTGTTTTTT CSVARGGNEKLFF
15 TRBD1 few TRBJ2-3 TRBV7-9 TGTGCCAGCAGCATAGGGACAGGGAGGGCAGATACGCAGTATTTT CASSIGTGRADTQYF
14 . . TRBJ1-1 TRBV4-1 TGCGCCAGCAGCCAATGGACGGCTAACACTGAAGCTTTCTTT CASSQWTANTEAFF
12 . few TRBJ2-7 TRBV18 TGTGCCAGCTCACTACAGGGAGACGAGCAGTACTTC CASSLQGDEQYF
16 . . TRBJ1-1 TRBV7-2 TGTGCCAGCAGCTTAGCAGGACGGAGCATGAACACTGAAGCTTTCTTT CASSLAGRSMNTEAFF